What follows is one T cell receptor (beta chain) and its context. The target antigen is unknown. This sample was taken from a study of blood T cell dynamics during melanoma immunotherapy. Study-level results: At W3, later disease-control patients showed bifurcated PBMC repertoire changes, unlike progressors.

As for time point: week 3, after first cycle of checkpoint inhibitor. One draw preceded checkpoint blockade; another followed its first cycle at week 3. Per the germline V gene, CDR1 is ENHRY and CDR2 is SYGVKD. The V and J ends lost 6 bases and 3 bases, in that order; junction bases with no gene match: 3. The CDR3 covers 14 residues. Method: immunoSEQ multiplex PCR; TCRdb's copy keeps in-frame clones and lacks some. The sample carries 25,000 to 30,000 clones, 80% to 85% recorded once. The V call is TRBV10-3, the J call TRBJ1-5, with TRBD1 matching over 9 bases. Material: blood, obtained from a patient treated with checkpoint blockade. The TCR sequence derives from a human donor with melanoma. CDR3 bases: TGTGCCATCAGCCGGGACAGGGACAATCAGCCCCAGCATTTT. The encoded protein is CAISRDRDNQPQHF.